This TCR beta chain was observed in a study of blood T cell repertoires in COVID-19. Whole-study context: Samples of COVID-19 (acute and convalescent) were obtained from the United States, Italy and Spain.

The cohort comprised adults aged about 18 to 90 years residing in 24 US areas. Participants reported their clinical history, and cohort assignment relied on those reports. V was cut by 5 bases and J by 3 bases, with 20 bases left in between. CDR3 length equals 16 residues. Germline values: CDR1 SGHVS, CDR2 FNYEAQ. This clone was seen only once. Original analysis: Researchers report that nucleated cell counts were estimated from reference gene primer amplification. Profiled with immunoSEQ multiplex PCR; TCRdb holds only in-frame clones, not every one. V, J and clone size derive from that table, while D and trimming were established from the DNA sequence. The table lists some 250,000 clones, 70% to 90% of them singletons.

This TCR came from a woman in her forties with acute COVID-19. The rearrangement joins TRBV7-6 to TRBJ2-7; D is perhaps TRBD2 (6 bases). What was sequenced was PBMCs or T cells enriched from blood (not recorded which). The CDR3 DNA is TGTGCCAGCAGCGGAGGGGTGGATGTTAGTCGCTACGAGCAGTACTTC. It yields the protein CASSGGVDVSRYEQYF.